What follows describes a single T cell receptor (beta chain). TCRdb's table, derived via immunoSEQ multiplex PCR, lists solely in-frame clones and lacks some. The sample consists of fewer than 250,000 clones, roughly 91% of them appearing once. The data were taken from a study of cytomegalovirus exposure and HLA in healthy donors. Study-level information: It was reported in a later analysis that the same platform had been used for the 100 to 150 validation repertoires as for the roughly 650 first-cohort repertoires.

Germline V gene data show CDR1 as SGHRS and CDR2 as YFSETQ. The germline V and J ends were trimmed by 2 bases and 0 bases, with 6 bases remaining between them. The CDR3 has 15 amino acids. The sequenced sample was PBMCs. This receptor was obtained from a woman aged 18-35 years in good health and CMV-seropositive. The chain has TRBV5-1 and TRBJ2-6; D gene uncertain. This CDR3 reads CASSFKFSGANVLTF. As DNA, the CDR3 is TGCGCCAGCAGCTTCAAATTCTCTGGGGCCAACGTCCTGACTTTC.